The 32 T cell receptor beta chains in this list originate from one sample, sequenced in a study of T cell responses to AZD1222 COVID-19 vaccine. Libraries were prepared by immunoSEQ multiplex PCR; TCRdb keeps only in-frame clonotypes and omits some of them. The profile shows tens of thousands of clones, more than 75% of them singletons. The sample in question was peripheral blood, obtained on day 0 of AZD1222 vaccination. All receptors come from an adult in good health.

The chain has TRBV30 and TRBJ1-2; TRBD1 aligns across 7 bases. CDR3 length: 14 residues. CDR1 and CDR2 (germline): GTSNPN, SVGIG (reference sequence). V lost 0 bases and J lost 5; bases outside the gene matches: 6. The CDR3 spells CAWSVTGQPYGYTF. As DNA, the CDR3 is TGTGCCTGGAGTGTAACGGGACAGCCTTATGGCTACACCTTC.

The genes are TRBV25-1 and TRBJ1-1; tentative D call: TRBD1 (5 bases). V was trimmed by 5 bases and J by 7 bases, leaving 14 bases between them. From germline, CDR1 is MGHDK and CDR2 SYGVNS. The CDR3 totals 13 residues. This CDR3 is CASSPRGIIEAFF. The CDR3 DNA reads as TGTGCCAGCAGTCCCCGGGGCATCATTGAAGCTTTCTTT.

The chain is built from TRBV11-2 and TRBJ2-3, with a weak D call TRBD2 (5 bases). The germline gives CDR1 SGHAT, CDR2 FQNNGV. The CDR3 is 16 residues long. V was pared by 5 bases and J by 2 bases, with 17 bases between. This CDR3 reads CASSQAPWGDTDTQYF. CDR3 nucleotides: TGTGCCAGCAGCCAAGCCCCTTGGGGAGACACAGATACGCAGTATTTT. The variable domain in full, completed from reference TRBV11-2 and TRBJ2-3, reads EAGVAQSPRYKIIEKRQSVAFWCNPISGHATLYWYQQILGQGPKLLIQFQNNGVVDDSQLPKDRFSAERLKGVDSTLKIQPAKLEDSAVYLCASSQAPWGDTDTQYFGPGTRLTVL.

This chain joins TRBV12-3 or TRBV12-4 and TRBJ1-3; D not resolved. CDR3 size: 13 residues. V lost 5 bases to trimming and J lost 0 bases, with 5 bases between them. In DNA form, the CDR3 reads TGTGCCAGCAGTCCCGACTCTGGAAACACCATATATTTT. Its protein is CASSPDSGNTIYF.

The chain uses TRBV11-2 and TRBJ1-4, with D possibly being TRBD1 (6 bases). The CDR3 runs to 14 residues. Germline CDR1 is SGHAT and CDR2 is FQNNGV. The ends were cut back, 6 bases at V and 7 bases at J, with 15 bases in the middle. CDR3 sequence reads: CASSSLGGGEKLFF. DNA for the CDR3: TGTGCCAGCAGTTCATTGGGAGGGGGTGAAAAACTGTTTTTT.

The rearrangement uses TRBV3-1 (or the pseudogene TRBV3-2) and TRBJ2-1, with 11 bases matching TRBD2. CDR3 length: 17 residues. Losses at the gene ends were 3 bases for V and 5 bases for J; bases not matched to a gene: 9. The germline V gene encodes CDR1 LGHDT and CDR2 YNNKEL (reference sequence). The CDR3 DNA follows: TGTGCCAGCAGCCACCGTTCGACTAGCGGGGCGGACAATGAGCAGTTCTTC. It codes for CASSHRSTSGADNEQFF.

This chain uses TRBV28 with TRBJ2-1; D is uncertain. This CDR3 comprises 14 residues. The V gene's germline CDR1 is MDHEN and CDR2 SYDVKM. V was pared by 7 bases and J by 7 bases, with 17 bases between. CDR3 sequence: CASTSTGRRNEQFF. The CDR3 nucleotides read TGTGCCAGCACCTCTACTGGGCGGCGGAATGAGCAGTTCTTC.

This clone was counted only a few times. The chain uses TRBV5-8 and TRBJ2-2, with D unclear. Germline assignment: CDR1 SGHTS and CDR2 YDEGEE. The ends were cut back, 2 bases at V and 2 bases at J, with 7 bases in the middle. The CDR3 sequence is 14 residues long. The CDR3 nucleotides read TGTGCCAGCAGCTTAATAGACAACACCGGGGAGCTGTTTTTT. Protein: CASSLIDNTGELFF.

V and J are TRBV2 and TRBJ1-3; D not resolved. The CDR3 totals 15 residues. Germline V gene sequence: CDR1 SNHLY, CDR2 FYNNEI. V was pared by 4 bases and J by 7 bases, with 17 bases between. CDR3 loop: CASSGGEGVLNTIYF. CDR3 DNA sequence: TGTGCCAGCAGTGGAGGCGAAGGAGTTTTGAACACCATATATTTT.

The chain is built from TRBV7-9 and TRBJ1-5; D is uncertain. Trimming cost V 3 bases and J 3 bases, with 3 bases left between them. CDR3 length: 12 residues. Germline values: CDR1 SEHNR, CDR2 FQNEAQ (reference sequence). DNA of the CDR3: TGTGCCAGCAGCTTGGACAATCAGCCCCAGCATTTT. Translation: CASSLDNQPQHF.

The V and J genes are TRBV6-2 or TRBV6-3 and TRBJ2-7; D possibly corresponds to TRBD2 (5 bases). This CDR3 contains 14 residues. V was trimmed by 0 bases and J by 4 bases, leaving 10 bases between them. Germline CDR1 and CDR2: MNHEY and SVGEGT. The CDR3 nucleotides are TGTGCCAGCAGTTACTCTCTAGCTCTATACGAGCAGTACTTC. Its translation: CASSYSLALYEQYF.

The gene calls are TRBV5-1 and TRBJ2-1; D is ambiguous. The V gene lost 4 bases and the J gene lost 4 bases, with 15 bases spanning the gap. CDR1 is SGHRS and CDR2 is YFSETQ in the germline V gene. The CDR3 loop spans 15 amino acids. The CDR3 DNA reads as TGCGCCAGCAGCCCCGACGGCAGCCAATACAATGAGCAGTTCTTC. Its protein is CASSPDGSQYNEQFF.

The CDR3 spells CASSHKIGTNQETQYF. DNA for the CDR3: TGTGCCAGCAGCCATAAGATTGGCACCAACCAAGAGACCCAGTACTTC. The genes are TRBV3-1 (or the pseudogene TRBV3-2) and TRBJ2-5; D ambiguous. Looked up from germline, CDR1 is LGHDT and CDR2 is YNNKEL (reference sequence). There are 16 residues in the CDR3. Trimming took off 3 bases at V and 0 bases at J, with 14 bases between the two ends.

The chain couples TRBV4-1 to TRBJ1-4, with 8 bases aligning to TRBD1. The CDR3 is 15 residues long. Germline loops: CDR1 MGHRA, CDR2 YSYEKL. V lost 1 base and J lost 8; bases outside the gene matches: 6. This chain's CDR3 is CASSQADRDEEKLFF. DNA for the CDR3: TGCGCCAGCAGCCAAGCGGACAGGGATGAGGAAAAACTGTTTTTT.

This rearrangement joins TRBV7-9 to TRBJ2-3; 9 nucleotides line up with TRBD2. CDR3 length equals 17 residues. CDR1 is SEHNR, CDR2 FQNEAQ, per germline (reference sequence). V lost 5 bases, J lost 2 bases, and 11 bases stayed unmatched. The CDR3 bases are TGTGCCAGCAGCCGCAGGGTTGTAGCGGGGGACACAGATACGCAGTATTTT. Protein product: CASSRRVVAGDTDTQYF.

V is TRBV20-1 and J is TRBJ2-1, with D possibly matching TRBD2 (7 bases). Germline loops: CDR1 DFQATT, CDR2 SNEGSKA (reference sequence). The CDR3 loop spans 11 amino acids. V was cut by 6 bases and J by 9 bases, with 12 bases left in between. As DNA, the CDR3 is TGCAGTGCAGGGGGAGGGACTGAGCAGTTCTTC. It is translated as CSAGGGTEQFF.

The chain couples TRBV15 to TRBJ2-1, with TRBD2 matching over 14 bases. The CDR3 is 16 amino acids. Trimming took 1 base from V and 12 from J; bases not matched to a gene: 8. Per germline, CDR1 LNHNV and CDR2 YYDKDF (reference sequence). The CDR3 sequence is CATSRGTSGGMGRQFF. The CDR3 region has the DNA TGTGCCACCAGCAGAGGGACTAGCGGGGGGATGGGGAGGCAGTTCTTC.

The V and J genes are TRBV6-6 and TRBJ1-1; D is possibly TRBD1 (5 bases). V lost 6 bases, J lost 8 bases, and 13 bases lay in between. Germline lookup yields CDR1 MNHNY and CDR2 SVGAGI (reference sequence). The CDR3 runs 12 residues. CDR3 in amino acids: CASRGPAKEAFF. CDR3 bases: TGTGCCAGCAGGGGACCTGCCAAGGAAGCTTTCTTT.

The chain employs TRBV5-1 and TRBJ2-5; 8 bases match TRBD2. V dropped 9 bases and J dropped 0; count of bases not matched to a gene: 10. CDR3 size: 15 residues. CDR1 and CDR2 (germline): SGHRS, YFSETQ. The CDR3 coding sequence is TGCGCCACCAAAACCGGGAGGGGGGACCAAGAGACCCAGTACTTC. Its protein product is CATKTGRGDQETQYF.

In its sample, this clone was seen once. This chain links TRBV23-1 with TRBJ1-1; possible D gene TRBD1, 6 bases. TRBV23-1 falls under the ORF class, with uncertain function. The ends were cut back, 10 bases at V and 0 bases at J, with 15 bases in the middle. The CDR3 is made up of 14 amino acids. CDR3 region: CAIPGTIMNTEAFF. The CDR3 DNA is TGCGCCATTCCCGGGACAATAATGAACACTGAAGCTTTCTTT.

The V and J genes are TRBV5-4 and TRBJ2-7; no clear D gene. The CDR3 loop spans 13 amino acids. Trimming cost V 1 base and J 6 bases, with 11 bases left between them. Germline V gene sequence: CDR1 SGHNT, CDR2 YYREEE (reference sequence). The CDR3 here is CASSLLGTLEQYF. Here the CDR3 DNA reads TGTGCCAGCAGCTTGTTGGGCACCCTCGAGCAGTACTTC. Variable domain in full (rest from reference TRBV5-4 and TRBJ2-7): ETGVTQSPTHLIKTRGQQVTLRCSSQSGHNTVSWYQQALGQGPQFIFQYYREEENGRGNFPPRFSGLQFPNYSSELNVNALELDDSALYLCASSLLGTLEQYFGPGTRLTVT.

This clone showed up just once. V is TRBV28 and J is TRBJ1-2; the match to TRBD1 covers 7 bases. The CDR3 loop spans 16 amino acids. V gave up 5 bases and J gave up 8 bases; unmatched junction bases: 17. The germline CDR1 and CDR2 sequences are MDHEN and SYDVKM. As DNA, the CDR3 is TGTGCCAGCAGTCTTATCCCCGGGACAGAGGGGGGGGGCTACACCTTC. Amino acids: CASSLIPGTEGGGYTF.

The V call is TRBV24-1, the J call TRBJ2-4; TRBD1 aligns across 10 bases. This CDR3 comprises 14 residues. V was clipped by 5 bases and J by 9 bases; unmatched bases: 6. Germline CDR1 is KGHDR and CDR2 is SFDVKD. The CDR3 DNA reads TGTGCCACCAGTGGCTCCGGGACAGGGGCCATTCAGTACTTC. Its protein product is CATSGSGTGAIQYF.

This clone showed up just once. V usage is TRBV30 and J usage is TRBJ2-7; D may be TRBD2 (6 bases). V was cut by 7 bases and J by 2 bases, with 21 bases left in between. The germline V gene has CDR1 GTSNPN and CDR2 SVGIG (reference sequence). This CDR3 has 15 amino acids. The CDR3 bases are TGTGCCTCGAGGATTCGTGGGGGGTTGCCCTACGAGCAGTACTTC. Translating gives CASRIRGGLPYEQYF. Full variable domain (remainder filled in from reference TRBV30 and TRBJ2-7): SQTIHQWPATLVQPVGSPLSLECTVEGTSNPNLYWYRQAAGRGLQLLFYSVGIGQISSEVPQNLSASRPQDRQFILSSKKLLLSDSGFYLCASRIRGGLPYEQYFGPGTRLTVT.

The V and J genes are TRBV11-2 and TRBJ1-2; 7 bases agree with TRBD1. This CDR3 spans 14 amino acids. The V gene end was trimmed by 4 bases and the J gene end by 4 bases; junction bases not matched to a gene: 6. The germline V gene has CDR1 SGHAT and CDR2 FQNNGV. The CDR3 region has the DNA TGTGCCAGCAGCTCGCTACAGGGGACCTATGGCTACACCTTC. Its protein is CASSSLQGTYGYTF. The full variable domain, in which reference TRBV11-2 and TRBJ1-2 provide the parts outside the CDR3, is EAGVAQSPRYKIIEKRQSVAFWCNPISGHATLYWYQQILGQGPKLLIQFQNNGVVDDSQLPKDRFSAERLKGVDSTLKIQPAKLEDSAVYLCASSSLQGTYGYTFGSGTRLTVV.

The rearrangement joins TRBV19 to TRBJ1-6, with 10 positions matching TRBD1. This CDR3 contains 15 residues. V lost 5 bases to trimming and J lost 8 bases; unmatched junction nucleotides: 6. Germline CDR1 reads LNHDA; CDR2 reads SQIVND (reference sequence). This CDR3 is CASSRTGGSDSPLHF. The CDR3 DNA is TGTGCCAGTAGTCGGACAGGGGGTAGTGATTCACCCCTCCACTTT.

The genes are TRBV27 and TRBJ1-6; D not resolved. V was trimmed by 4 bases and J by 9 bases, leaving 10 bases between them. Germline V lookup: CDR1 MNHEY, CDR2 SMNVEV (reference sequence). The CDR3 covers 13 residues. CDR3 sequence reads: CASSYLGSSPLHF. The CDR3 bases are TGTGCCAGCAGTTACCTGGGGAGTTCACCCCTCCACTTT.

The table lists this clone with a few counts. This chain joins TRBV2 and TRBJ2-7; D remains ambiguous. Germline loops: CDR1 SNHLY, CDR2 FYNNEI. This CDR3 comprises 12 residues. Trimming removed 6 bases at V and 3 bases at J, with 9 bases between. CDR3 region: CASSQQFYEQYF. The CDR3 region has the DNA TGTGCCAGCAGCCAACAATTCTACGAGCAGTACTTC.

The J gene is TRBJ1-4, the V gene TRBV24-1; D perhaps matches TRBD1 (6 bases). Deletions cut 8 bases from V and 8 bases from J, with 29 bases between. Looked up from germline, CDR1 is KGHDR and CDR2 is SFDVKD. CDR3 length equals 18 residues. The chain's CDR3 is CATTGVGPRGRANEKLFF. CDR3 bases: TGTGCCACCACTGGGGTTGGCCCGAGGGGGAGGGCAAACGAAAAACTGTTTTTT.

This rearrangement joins TRBV4-2 to TRBJ2-7; perhaps TRBD1 as D (6 bases). The germline CDR1 and CDR2 sequences are LGHNA and YNFKEQ. Trimming removed 0 bases from V and 4 bases from J, with 13 bases in between. This CDR3 spans 15 amino acids. The CDR3 spells CASSQEGGREYEQYF. Written as DNA, the CDR3 is TGTGCCAGCAGCCAAGAAGGGGGTAGGGAGTACGAGCAGTACTTC.

The chain couples TRBV11-3 to TRBJ1-2, with a possible D match to TRBD1 (6 bases). The V gene's germline CDR1 is SGHNT and CDR2 YENEEA. Between the trimmed V and J ends, which lost 4 bases and 8 bases, there was a span of 14 bases. The CDR3 is made up of 13 amino acids. The DNA for the CDR3 is TGTGCCAGCAGCTCCACAAACAGGGAGGGCTACACCTTC. This codes for CASSSTNREGYTF.

The V call is TRBV10-2, the J call TRBJ1-5; D is undetermined. The germline V gene has CDR1 WSHSY and CDR2 SAAADI. The length of the CDR3 is 14 residues. Trimming stripped 3 bases from V and 1 base from J, with 7 bases between. The DNA for the CDR3 is TGCGCCAGCAGTGAACAAGGAAGCAATCAGCCCCAGCATTTT. Encoded protein: CASSEQGSNQPQHF.